This T cell receptor beta chain was captured in a study of T cell responses to AZD1222 COVID-19 vaccine. Study background: It was second doses at about 4 or about 12 weeks that were pooled. The study, taken as a whole, reports: Donors were chiefly white British, with a greater number of females, and clonal diversity was perhaps underestimated. Unmutated variant regions are reportedly targeted by nearly half of spike-specific TCRs.

Worth noting for this clone: Its antigen remains unidentified.

This CDR3 region has 14 residues. Germline V CDR1 and CDR2: SEHNR, FQNEAQ (reference sequence). Trimming shortened V by 7 bases and J by 5 bases, and 17 bases separated the two germline ends. Data came from immunoSEQ multiplex PCR; TCRdb stores just in-frame clones and leaves some out. The profile shows about 150,000 clones, 80% to 95% of them singletons. This receptor was obtained from an adult in good health. The chain is built from TRBV7-9 and TRBJ1-2; D ambiguous. The sample in question was peripheral blood, obtained on day 0 of AZD1222 vaccination. Here the CDR3 DNA reads TGTGCCAGCAAAAAGGTCCCCCCGGGGTATGGCTACACCTTC. It codes for CASKKVPPGYGYTF.